This T cell receptor (beta chain) stems from a study of blood T cell repertoires in COVID-19. Looking at the study overall: The United States, Italy and Spain were the sources of the acute and convalescent COVID-19 samples.

Per the study methods: By means of reference gene primer amplification, nucleated cell counts were estimated. Here immunoSEQ multiplex PCR was the method, and the copy in TCRdb shows in-frame clones only, minus some. D and trimming come from the DNA, and the V and J calls and clone size come from that table. The sample lists 180,000 or so clones, around 87% occurring once. The CDR3 is made up of 13 amino acids. The V and J ends lost 5 bases and 7 bases respectively, with 14 bases between them. Germline assignment: CDR1 MDHEN and CDR2 SYDVKM. The clonotype comes from a man aged 35 to 55 with active or convalescent COVID-19. Sequencing used peripheral blood. This chain joins TRBV28 and TRBJ1-2, with D maybe TRBD1 (6 bases). Here the CDR3 DNA reads TGTGCCAGCAGTGAACTGACAGGTTCTGGCTACACCTTC. Translation gives CASSELTGSGYTF.